The clone carrying this TCR beta chain was seen just once. What it binds is unknown. This specimen comes from a study of cytomegalovirus exposure and HLA in healthy donors. Use of 60 Vbeta and 13 Jbeta primers characterized the PCR. Repertoires were generated with immunoSEQ multiplex PCR, while TCRdb's copy carries only in-frame clones and drops some. This sample carries roughly 160,000 clones, 60% to 80% of them seen once, and the ten largest clones take about 1.3%. Germline V gives CDR1 MNHEY, CDR2 SMNVEV (reference sequence). The CDR3 extends over 16 amino acids. V was clipped by 2 bases and J by 3 bases; unmatched bases: 5. Study findings and constraints: Listed as cytomegalovirus-associated were more than 150 TCR beta chains. Immune exposure was documented only through CMV serostatus. Researchers reported in a later analysis that a missense DCLRE1C variant was tied to TCR beta V- and J-gene trimming. Published work reported that the classifier diagnosed cytomegalovirus status with high specificity and sensitivity.

The clonotype originates from a man in his 60s in good health and CMV-seronegative. The sample was PBMCs. The rearrangement links TRBV27 to TRBJ2-2; 8 positions match TRBD2. The CDR3, as DNA: TGTGCCAGCAGTTTAAGCCTAGCGGGCTACACCGGGGAGCTGTTTTTT. This translates into CASSLSLAGYTGELFF.